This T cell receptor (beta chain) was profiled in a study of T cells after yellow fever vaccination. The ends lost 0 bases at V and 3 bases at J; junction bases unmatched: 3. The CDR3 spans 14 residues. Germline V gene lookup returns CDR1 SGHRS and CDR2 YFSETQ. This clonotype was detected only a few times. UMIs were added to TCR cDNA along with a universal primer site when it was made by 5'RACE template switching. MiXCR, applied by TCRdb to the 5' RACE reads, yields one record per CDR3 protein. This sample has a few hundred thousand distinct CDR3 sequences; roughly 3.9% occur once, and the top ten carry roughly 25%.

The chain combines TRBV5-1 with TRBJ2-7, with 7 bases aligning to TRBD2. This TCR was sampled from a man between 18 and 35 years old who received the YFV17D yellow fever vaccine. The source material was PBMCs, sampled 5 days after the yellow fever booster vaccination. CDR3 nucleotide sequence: TGCGCCAGCAGCTTGGCGGGGGACTACTACGAGCAGTACTTC. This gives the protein CASSLAGDYYEQYF.